This T cell receptor (beta chain) was captured by sequencing in a study of CD8+CD57+ T cells in acquired aplastic anemia. Study-level results: For CD8+ Simpson's diversity, patients and controls showed no significant difference. There were 25 to 35 CD8+ CDR3 sequences that occurred in both patients and controls.

Genomic DNA served as template for TCR beta VDJ and CDR3 profiling. TCRdb called the reads again in MiXCR, with one record for every CDR3 protein. The sample carries under 500,000 distinct CDR3 sequences, around 32% recorded once. The patients chosen for sequencing had shown expansion of CD8+CD57+ cells (detected by flow cytometry). The patients all had a severe acquired aplastic anemia diagnosis. The germline CDR1 and CDR2 sequences are DFQATT and SNEGSKA (reference sequence). The CDR3 is 14 amino acids. Trimming at V came to 2 bases and at J to 3 bases, leaving 3 bases not matched to a gene. In regard to this clonotype: Its specificity is not known.

Material for sequencing was sorted CD4+, CD8+, or CD8+CD57+ T cells (not recorded which) from PBMCs. The genes are TRBV20-1 and TRBJ1-4; the match to TRBD1 covers 7 bases. This clonotype originated in a human donor with aplastic anemia. In nucleotides, the CDR3 is TGCAGTGCTAGACGGACAGGTCCTAATGAAAAACTGTTTTTT. Amino acids: CSARRTGPNEKLFF.